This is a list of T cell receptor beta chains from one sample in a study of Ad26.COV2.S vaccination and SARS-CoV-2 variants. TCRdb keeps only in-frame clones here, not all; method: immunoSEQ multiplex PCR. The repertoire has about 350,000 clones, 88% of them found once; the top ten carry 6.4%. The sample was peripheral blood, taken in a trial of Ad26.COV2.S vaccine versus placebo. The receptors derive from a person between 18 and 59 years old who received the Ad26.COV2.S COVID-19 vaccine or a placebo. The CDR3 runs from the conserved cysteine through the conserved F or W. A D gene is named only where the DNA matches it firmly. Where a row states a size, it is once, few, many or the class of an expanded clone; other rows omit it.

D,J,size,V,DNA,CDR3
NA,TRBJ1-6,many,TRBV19,TGTGCCAGTAGTACATCCGGGACTGGCGCTTTGATTTCACCCCTCCACTTT,CASSTSGTGALISPLHF
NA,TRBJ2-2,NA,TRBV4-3,TGCGCCAGCAGCCAAGAGTACACCGGGGAGCTGTTTTTT,CASSQEYTGELFF
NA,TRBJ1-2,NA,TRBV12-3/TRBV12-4,TGTGCCAGCAGTATATCGGGATCCTATGGCTACACCTTC,CASSISGSYGYTF
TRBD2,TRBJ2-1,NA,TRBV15,TGTGCCACCAGCAGAGATCAGGGGACTAGCGGGAGCAATGAGCAGTTCTTC,CATSRDQGTSGSNEQFF
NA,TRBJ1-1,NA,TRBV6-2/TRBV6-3,TGTGCCAGCAGTTACGGGGTCCTGATCGGAGGGCTCACTGAAGCTTTCTTT,CASSYGVLIGGLTEAFF
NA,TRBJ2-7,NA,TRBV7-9,TGTGCCAGCAGCTTAGCAGGGTCCGACGAGCAGTACTTC,CASSLAGSDEQYF
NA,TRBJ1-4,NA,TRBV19,TGTGCCAGTAGTCTCCTAGCGGGACTCGGAAATGAAAAACTGTTTTTT,CASSLLAGLGNEKLFF
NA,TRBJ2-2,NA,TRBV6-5,TGTGCCAGCAGTTCCACCGGGGAGCTGTTTTTT,CASSSTGELFF
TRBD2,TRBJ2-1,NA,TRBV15,TGTGCCACCAGCAGGCTTAGCGGGATGAATGAGCAGTTCTTC,CATSRLSGMNEQFF
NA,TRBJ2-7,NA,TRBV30,TGTGCCTGGAGCCGGGGATTAGAGCGAGCTTACGAGCAGTACTTC,CAWSRGLERAYEQYF
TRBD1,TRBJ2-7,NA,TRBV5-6,TGTGCCAGCACCAAGACAGGGGGTGACGAGCAGTACTTC,CASTKTGGDEQYF